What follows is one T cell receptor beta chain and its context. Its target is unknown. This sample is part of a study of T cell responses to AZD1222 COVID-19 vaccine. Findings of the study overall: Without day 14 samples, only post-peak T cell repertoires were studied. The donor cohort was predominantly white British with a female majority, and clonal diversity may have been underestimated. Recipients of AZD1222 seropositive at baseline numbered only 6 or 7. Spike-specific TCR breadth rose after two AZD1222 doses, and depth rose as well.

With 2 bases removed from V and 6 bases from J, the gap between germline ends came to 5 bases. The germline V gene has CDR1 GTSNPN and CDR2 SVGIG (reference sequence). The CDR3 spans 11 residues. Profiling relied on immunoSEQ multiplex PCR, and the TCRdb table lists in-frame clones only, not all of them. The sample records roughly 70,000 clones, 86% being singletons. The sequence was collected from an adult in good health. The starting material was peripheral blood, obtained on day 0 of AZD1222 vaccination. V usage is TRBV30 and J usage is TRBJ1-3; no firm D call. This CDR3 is CAWSSPNTIYF. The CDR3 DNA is TGTGCCTGGAGTAGCCCAAACACCATATATTTT. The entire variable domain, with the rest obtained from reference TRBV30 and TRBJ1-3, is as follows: SQTIHQWPATLVQPVGSPLSLECTVEGTSNPNLYWYRQAAGRGLQLLFYSVGIGQISSEVPQNLSASRPQDRQFILSSKKLLLSDSGFYLCAWSSPNTIYFGEGSWLTVV.